The 27 T cell receptor beta chains below were found in one sample sequenced in a study of technical replicates of blood from several donors. The table came from immunoSEQ multiplex PCR; TCRdb's copy has only in-frame clones and leaves some out. The sample gives over 75,000 clones, 90% to 97% of which show up once; about 0.24% is in the top ten. Material: T cells isolated from PBMCs. All receptors come from a human donor in good health.

This chain's CDR3 is CASNRGGSDSYTF. As DNA, the CDR3 is TGTGCCAGCAACCGGGGGGGCTCGGACAGCTACACCTTC. The chain combines TRBV11-2 with TRBJ1-2; D is perhaps TRBD1 (6 bases). The V and J ends lost 7 bases and 9 bases respectively, with 18 bases between them. The germline V gene encodes CDR1 SGHAT and CDR2 FQNNGV. This CDR3 has 13 amino acids.

The genes are TRBV5-4 and TRBJ1-2, with 7 bases that match TRBD1. Trimming at V came to 4 bases and at J to 1 base, leaving 10 bases not matched to a gene. Germline loops: CDR1 SGHNT, CDR2 YYREEE (reference sequence). This CDR3 is 16 amino acids long. The CDR3 DNA reads TGTGCCAGCAGCCAGGTTAATAGGGGGCTTAACTATGGCTACACCTTC. It yields the protein CASSQVNRGLNYGYTF.

The genes are TRBV18 and TRBJ2-7; TRBD1 aligns across 8 bases. This CDR3 contains 15 residues. CDR1 is KGHSH and CDR2 is LQKENI in the germline V gene. V trimming: 3 bases; J trimming: 6 bases; junction bases outside the gene matches: 10. Written as DNA, the CDR3 is TGTGCCAGCTCACCTCCGGGGACAGGTTTCCGCGAGCAGTACTTC. Amino acid sequence: CASSPPGTGFREQYF.

The chain recombines TRBV11-2 with TRBJ1-3; the D gene is possibly TRBD1 (6 bases). Germline V gene sequence: CDR1 SGHAT, CDR2 FQNNGV. This CDR3 has 14 residues. Trimming pared 2 bases from V and 4 bases from J, leaving 9 bases between. CDR3 sequence: CASSLQGIGNTIYF. The CDR3 region has the DNA TGTGCCAGCAGCTTACAGGGGATCGGAAACACCATATATTTT. Full variable domain (outside the CDR3, taken from reference TRBV11-2 and TRBJ1-3): EAGVAQSPRYKIIEKRQSVAFWCNPISGHATLYWYQQILGQGPKLLIQFQNNGVVDDSQLPKDRFSAERLKGVDSTLKIQPAKLEDSAVYLCASSLQGIGNTIYFGEGSWLTVV.

The chain carries TRBV11-3 and TRBJ2-7; 7 bases match TRBD1. The ends lost 3 bases at V and 1 base at J; junction bases unmatched: 3. There are 14 residues in the CDR3. Germline V gene lookup returns CDR1 SGHNT and CDR2 YENEEA. The CDR3 here is CASSLDRTSYEQYF. For the CDR3, the DNA is TGTGCCAGCAGCTTGGACAGGACTTCCTACGAGCAGTACTTC.

The J gene is TRBJ1-2, the V gene TRBV25-1; unclear D gene. In germline, CDR1 is MGHDK, CDR2 SYGVNS. V lost 1 base and J 2 bases, leaving 11 bases between the germline ends. This CDR3 contains 15 residues. The DNA of the CDR3 is TGTGCCAGCAGTGAATTCTCTCGGGGAAACTATGGCTACACCTTC. Its translation: CASSEFSRGNYGYTF.

This rearrangement joins TRBV28 to TRBJ2-7, with 7 bases lining up with TRBD2. The germline gives CDR1 MDHEN, CDR2 SYDVKM. This CDR3 is built from 15 residues. V trimming: 3 bases; J trimming: 3 bases; junction bases outside the gene matches: 8. Here the CDR3 reads CASSLFAGDRYEQYF. The CDR3 DNA follows: TGTGCCAGCAGTTTGTTCGCGGGAGACCGCTACGAGCAGTACTTC. Complete variable domain (other parts from reference TRBV28 and TRBJ2-7): DVKVTQSSRYLVKRTGEKVFLECVQDMDHENMFWYRQDPGLGLRLIYFSYDVKMKEKGDIPEGYSVSREKKERFSLILESASTNQTSMYLCASSLFAGDRYEQYFGPGTRLTVT.

The chain carries TRBV11-2 and TRBJ2-3, with D possibly TRBD2 on 5 matching bases. The CDR3 extends over 13 amino acids. The V gene lost 3 bases and the J gene lost 7 bases, with 11 bases spanning the gap. From germline, CDR1 is SGHAT and CDR2 FQNNGV. The CDR3 sequence is CASSFSDGHTQYF. DNA for the CDR3: TGTGCCAGCAGCTTTAGCGATGGGCATACGCAGTATTTT.

The V and J genes are TRBV6-1 and TRBJ2-7, with D hard to call. Germline V lookup: CDR1 MNHNS, CDR2 SASEGT. The CDR3 length is 17 residues. With 2 bases removed from V and 5 bases from J, the gap between germline ends came to 22 bases. CDR3 amino acids: CASSERGLGLNTDEQYF. For the CDR3, the DNA is TGTGCCAGCAGTGAACGAGGATTGGGTCTAAATACCGACGAGCAGTACTTC.

The chain carries TRBV16 and TRBJ2-1; tentatively, D is TRBD1 (6 bases). V lost 1 base and J 8 bases, leaving 15 bases between the germline ends. The CDR3 totals 15 residues. CDR1 is KGHSY, CDR2 FQNENV, per germline. CDR3 in amino acids: CASSQWVRGCYEQFF. The CDR3 DNA reads TGTGCCAGCAGCCAATGGGTCAGGGGCTGTTATGAGCAGTTCTTC. The variable domain in full, completed from reference TRBV16 and TRBJ2-1, reads GEEVAQTPKHLVRGEGQKAKLYCAPIKGHSYVFWYQQVLKNEFKFLISFQNENVFDETGMPKERFSAKCLPNSPCSLEIQATKLEDSAVYFCASSQWVRGCYEQFFGPGTRLTVL.

The chain couples TRBV6-6 to TRBJ2-5, with D possibly being TRBD1 (6 bases). The ends were cut back, 4 bases at V and 2 bases at J, with 11 bases in the middle. CDR1 is MNHNY, CDR2 SVGAGI, per germline (reference sequence). There are 14 residues in the CDR3. The CDR3 coding sequence is TGTGCCAGCAGTTCCAGACAGGAACAAGAGACCCAGTACTTC. Translating it yields CASSSRQEQETQYF.

The genes are TRBV29-1 and TRBJ2-3, with 8 nucleotides matching TRBD2. Looked up from germline, CDR1 is SQVTM and CDR2 is ANQGSEA. This CDR3 contains 12 residues. V trimming: 7 bases; J trimming: 4 bases; junction bases outside the gene matches: 4. For the CDR3, the DNA is TGCAGCGAAGGACTAGCCTCAGATACGCAGTATTTT. It translates to CSEGLASDTQYF.

The gene calls are TRBV5-5 and TRBJ2-5, with D perhaps TRBD1 (5 bases). Germline V gene lookup returns CDR1 SGHKS and CDR2 YYEKEE (reference sequence). This CDR3 has 13 amino acids. Trimming removed 0 bases from V and 3 bases from J, with 6 bases in between. The CDR3 nucleotides are TGTGCCAGCAGCTTGGGCAGGGAAGAGACCCAGTACTTC. This encodes CASSLGREETQYF.

The chain is built from TRBV7-9 and TRBJ2-1; 13 nucleotides agree with TRBD2. The CDR3 consists of 17 residues. The V gene end was trimmed by 1 base and the J gene end by 4 bases; junction bases not matched to a gene: 4. CDR1 and CDR2 from the germline V gene are SEHNR and FQNEAQ (reference sequence). CDR3 sequence (DNA): TGTGCCAGCAGCTTAGGGACTAGCGGGGGACCTTACAATGAGCAGTTCTTC. Translated: CASSLGTSGGPYNEQFF.

The chain is built from TRBV6-1 and TRBJ2-1; possibly TRBD1 for D (6 bases). The germline gives CDR1 MNHNS, CDR2 SASEGT. Deletions cut 1 base from V and 16 bases from J, with 14 bases between. The CDR3 has 12 residues. The CDR3 nucleotides read TGTGCCAGCAGTGAAGACAGGTGGGGGCGCTTCTTC. Its protein is CASSEDRWGRFF.

The sample holds one count of this clone. V gene TRBV6-5 combines with J gene TRBJ2-5; possible D gene TRBD1, 6 bases. This CDR3 spans 14 amino acids. V was trimmed by 7 bases and J by 4 bases, leaving 16 bases between them. Germline CDR1 and CDR2: MNHEY and SVGAGI. CDR3 protein: CASIRTVKGETQYF. CDR3 DNA: TGTGCCAGCATCAGGACAGTCAAAGGAGAGACCCAGTACTTC.

V usage is TRBV19 and J usage is TRBJ1-1; 8 positions agree with TRBD1. The J segment lost 4 bases and the V segment lost 7 bases, leaving 8 bases of the junction unmatched. From germline, CDR1 is LNHDA and CDR2 SQIVND (reference sequence). CDR3 size: 14 residues. DNA of the CDR3: TGTGCCAGTAAAATACAGGGGGTGGGCACTGAAGCTTTCTTT. Translating it yields CASKIQGVGTEAFF.

The gene calls are TRBV10-3 and TRBJ2-5, with no clear D. V lost 0 bases and J 4 bases, leaving 9 bases between the germline ends. The germline CDR1 and CDR2 sequences are ENHRY and SYGVKD. CDR3 length: 14 residues. CDR3 sequence: CAISESSPGETQYF. The CDR3 nucleotides are TGTGCCATCAGTGAGTCGTCACCCGGAGAGACCCAGTACTTC.

Concerning this clone itself: One end of the junction fails to match germline, which may point to a read error. The chain employs TRBV20-1 and TRBJ1-3; 7 nucleotides line up with TRBD1. This CDR3 region has 11 residues. CDR1 and CDR2 from the germline V gene are DFQATT and SNEGSKA (reference sequence). Here the CDR3 DNA reads TGCAGTGCCAAAAGTCGGGACAGCACAAATTTT. Amino acid sequence: CSAKSRDSTNF.

The chain has TRBV11-3 and TRBJ2-1; 10 bases agree with TRBD2. With 4 bases clipped from V and 8 bases from J, the junction kept 14 bases outside the gene matches. CDR1 is SGHNT, CDR2 YENEEA, per germline. There are 17 residues in the CDR3. The CDR3 nucleotides read TGTGCCAGCAGCTCCCGGCGGGGCCTAGCGGGGGTGGATGAGCAGTTCTTC. It encodes CASSSRRGLAGVDEQFF.

Here the CDR3 DNA reads TGCGCCAGCAGCCGTCCGACAGGGGACACTGAAGCTTTCTTT. Translation: CASSRPTGDTEAFF. The chain joins TRBV5-1 to TRBJ1-1, with TRBD1 matching 8 bases. This CDR3 is 14 amino acids long. Losses at the gene ends were 4 bases for V and 3 bases for J; bases not matched to a gene: 5. Germline V gene sequence: CDR1 SGHRS, CDR2 YFSETQ.

The chain carries TRBV5-1 and TRBJ2-5; 8 nucleotides align to TRBD2. Trimming took 4 bases from V and 5 from J; bases not matched to a gene: 13. This CDR3 has 16 residues. CDR1 is SGHRS and CDR2 is YFSETQ in the germline V gene. The CDR3: CASSHGSGSRGETQYF. In nucleotides, the CDR3 is TGCGCCAGCAGCCATGGAAGCGGGAGTCGTGGGGAGACCCAGTACTTC.

V usage is TRBV7-2 and J usage is TRBJ2-7; TRBD2 agrees at 8 bases. The length of the CDR3 is 16 residues. The germline gives CDR1 SGHTA, CDR2 FQGNSA. V lost 4 bases and J lost 0; bases outside the gene matches: 8. DNA of the CDR3: TGTGCCAGCAGCTCTTCTCTAGCGGGCGCCTCCTACGAGCAGTACTTC. This encodes CASSSSLAGASYEQYF. Full variable domain (rest looked up from reference TRBV7-2 and TRBJ2-7): GAGVSQSPSNKVTEKGKDVELRCDPISGHTALYWYRQSLGQGLEFLIYFQGNSAPDKSGLPSDRFSAERTGGSVSTLTIQRTQQEDSAVYLCASSSSLAGASYEQYFGPGTRLTVT.

V and J are TRBV7-2 and TRBJ2-2, with D perhaps matching TRBD2 (6 bases). V was trimmed by 1 base and J by 5 bases, leaving 14 bases between them. The CDR3 contains 16 residues. The V gene's germline CDR1 is SGHTA and CDR2 FQGNSA. CDR3 sequence reads: CASSLVSGRQTGELFF. The CDR3 nucleotides are TGTGCCAGCAGCTTAGTGTCCGGGAGACAAACCGGGGAGCTGTTTTTT.

The rearrangement uses TRBV10-2 and TRBJ1-2, with D tentatively TRBD1 (6 bases). Germline V gene data show CDR1 as WSHSY and CDR2 as SAAADI. The CDR3 spans 15 residues. The V and J ends lost 5 bases and 3 bases respectively, with 16 bases between them. The CDR3 spells CASSHTTGWDYGYTF. The CDR3 coding sequence is TGCGCCAGCAGTCACACAACAGGGTGGGACTATGGCTACACCTTC.

In its sample, this clone was seen once. The chain has TRBV9 and TRBJ1-1; perhaps TRBD1 as D (5 bases). The germline gives CDR1 SGDLS, CDR2 YYNGEE. This CDR3 comprises 14 residues. The V end was cut by 4 bases, the J end by 4 bases, with 14 bases between. The CDR3 DNA sequence: TGTGCCAGCAGCACCACCCAGGGATTCACTGAAGCTTTCTTT. It translates to CASSTTQGFTEAFF.

The CDR3 spells CASSVMDTQYF. Written as DNA, the CDR3 is TGCGCCAGCAGCGTAATGGATACGCAGTATTTT. J is TRBJ2-3 and V is TRBV5-1; D remains unclear. The V end was cut by 4 bases, the J end by 6 bases, with 6 bases between. CDR3 size: 11 residues. Per the germline V gene, CDR1 is SGHRS and CDR2 is YFSETQ.